This T cell receptor beta chain was sequenced for a study of OX40 agonist ivuxolimab in advanced cancers. The ends lost 7 bases at V and 4 bases at J; junction bases unmatched: 10. In germline, CDR1 is MDHEN, CDR2 SYDVKM. This CDR3 spans 16 amino acids. Some clones are missing from TCRdb's copy, which holds only in-frame ones; the method was immunoSEQ multiplex PCR. The sample contains some 99,000 clones, about 79% of which appear only once. This sample comprised CD4+ or CD8+ T cells sorted from blood, obtained in a trial of the OX40 agonist ivuxolimab. The chain recombines TRBV28 with TRBJ1-2, with 12 bases fitting TRBD1. This clonotype was sampled from an adult with an advanced solid tumor such as melanoma, head and neck, liver or kidney cancer. Here the CDR3 DNA reads TGTGCCAGCACCTTGGCCGGGACAGGGGGCGGCTATGGCTACACCTTC. Encoded protein: CASTLAGTGGGYGYTF.